Below are 22 T cell receptor beta chains sequenced from a single sample in a study of CD8 T cells in Susac syndrome. An amount of RNA that ranged from roughly 0.5 to 1 ug was reverse transcribed with random hexamers. MiXCR was run by TCRdb on the immunoSEQ multiplex PCR reads, yielding one entry per CDR3 protein. The sample has a few hundred thousand distinct CDR3 sequences; around 85% are singletons. Sequenced material: CD8+ T cells from PBMCs. The receptors shown here come from a human donor with multiple sclerosis.

The chain is built from TRBV6-1 and TRBJ1-5, with unresolved D. The germline V gene encodes CDR1 MNHNS and CDR2 SASEGT. This CDR3 region has 19 residues. Trimming removed 5 bases at V and 0 bases at J, with 23 bases between. The DNA of the CDR3 is TGTGCCAGCAGTCCCCTCCTCCCTTACGGAGGGAGTAGCAATCAGCCCCAGCATTTT. Its translation is CASSPLLPYGGSSNQPQHF.

In its sample, this clonotype was seen a few times. The chain is built from TRBV6-5 and TRBJ1-2, with D uncertain. CDR1 is MNHEY, CDR2 SVGAGI, per germline. V was clipped by 2 bases and J by 4 bases, with 8 bases between them. The CDR3 extends over 13 amino acids. In DNA, the CDR3 is TGTGCCAGCAGTTACGGGGATCCCTATGGCTACACCTTC. Its protein product is CASSYGDPYGYTF.

This clonotype has only one observation. The chain links TRBV5-4 to TRBJ1-2, with D possibly being TRBD1 (6 bases). CDR3 size: 13 residues. V was clipped by 1 base and J by 7 bases, with 11 bases between them. Germline CDR1 is SGHNT and CDR2 is YYREEE (reference sequence). The CDR3 sequence: CASSLYRDRGYTF. The CDR3 region has the DNA TGTGCCAGCAGCTTGTACAGGGATCGTGGCTACACCTTC.

The chain joins TRBV27 to TRBJ1-5, with D unresolved. Deletions cut 2 bases from V and 2 bases from J, with 10 bases between. The CDR3 spans 15 residues. The V gene's germline CDR1 is MNHEY and CDR2 SMNVEV (reference sequence). CDR3: CASSLGLPGNQPQHF. DNA of the CDR3: TGTGCCAGCAGTTTAGGCCTCCCCGGCAATCAGCCCCAGCATTTT.

The J gene is TRBJ2-2, the V gene TRBV6-4, with no clear D. Trimming took 5 bases from V and 4 from J, leaving 14 bases between them. The CDR3 totals 15 residues. Per the germline V gene, CDR1 is MRHNA and CDR2 is SNTAGT. The CDR3 region has the DNA TGTGCCAGCAGTCCTTCGTTCACCGGCACCGGGGAGCTGTTTTTT. Translated: CASSPSFTGTGELFF.

This clonotype was observed once. The gene calls are TRBV3-1 and TRBJ2-3; perhaps TRBD1 as D (5 bases). V lost 1 base and J 2 bases, leaving 16 bases between the germline ends. Germline V gives CDR1 LGHDT, CDR2 YNNKEL (reference sequence). The CDR3 contains 17 residues. DNA of the CDR3: TGTGCCAGCAGCCAAGTTTCCAGGGCCTTCTTCACAGATACGCAGTATTTT. As protein: CASSQVSRAFFTDTQYF.

This clonotype was observed a single time. This chain joins TRBV4-1 and TRBJ1-1, with 11 nucleotides matching TRBD1. CDR1 and CDR2 from the germline V gene are MGHRA and YSYEKL. The CDR3 contains 15 residues. V was pared by 3 bases and J by 6 bases, with 6 bases of the junction left unmatched. CDR3 amino acids: CASSHPGQGASEAFF. In DNA form, the CDR3 reads TGCGCCAGCAGCCACCCCGGACAGGGGGCTTCTGAAGCTTTCTTT.

J is TRBJ1-1 and V is TRBV27, with TRBD1 as a possible D gene (6 bases). The germline CDR1 and CDR2 sequences are MNHEY and SMNVEV (reference sequence). Trimming took off 1 base at V and 3 bases at J, with 18 bases between the two ends. The CDR3 length is 17 residues. CDR3 protein: CASSLLGARSLDTEAFF. The CDR3 DNA reads TGTGCCAGCAGTTTATTGGGGGCGCGGAGTTTGGACACTGAAGCTTTCTTT.

The chain is built from TRBV3-1 and TRBJ2-1, with 9 bases identical to TRBD2. Germline CDR1 LGHDT, CDR2 YNNKEL (reference sequence). This CDR3 is built from 19 residues. V dropped 0 bases and J dropped 0; count of bases not matched to a gene: 9. The CDR3 here is CASSQERPRAGGSYNEQFF. DNA for the CDR3: TGTGCCAGCAGCCAAGAGAGGCCACGAGCGGGAGGCTCCTACAATGAGCAGTTCTTC.

V usage is TRBV7-9 and J usage is TRBJ2-5, with D unclear. The V gene's germline CDR1 is SEHNR and CDR2 FQNEAQ (reference sequence). The CDR3 totals 12 residues. V lost 7 bases and J 5 bases, leaving 11 bases between the germline ends. The CDR3 loop is CASTRLGETQYF. CDR3 DNA: TGTGCCAGCACCCGCCTGGGGGAGACCCAGTACTTC. The variable domain in full, with the rest retrieved from reference TRBV7-9 and TRBJ2-5, is DTGVSQNPRHKITKRGQNVTFRCDPISEHNRLYWYRQTLGQGPEFLTYFQNEAQLEKSRLLSDRFSAERPKGSFSTLEIQRTEQGDSAMYLCASTRLGETQYFGPGTRLLVL.

The chain couples TRBV7-9 to TRBJ1-1; weak D call: TRBD1 (5 bases). V shed 5 bases and J shed 4 bases, with 8 bases lying between them. CDR1 is SEHNR and CDR2 is FQNEAQ in the germline V gene (reference sequence). The CDR3 has 12 amino acids. The CDR3 reads CASSVQVTEAFF. The CDR3 DNA follows: TGTGCCAGCAGCGTACAGGTCACTGAAGCTTTCTTT.

The chain recombines TRBV11-2 with TRBJ1-1; D possibly corresponds to TRBD1 (6 bases). CDR1 is SGHAT and CDR2 is FQNNGV in the germline V gene. The CDR3 sequence is 13 residues long. V was cut by 5 bases and J by 6 bases, with 13 bases left in between. The CDR3 DNA reads TGTGCCAGCAGCCCAGACGGGGGGCCTGAAGCTTTCTTT. As protein: CASSPDGGPEAFF.

J is TRBJ2-5 and V is TRBV3-1; D may be TRBD2 (7 bases). The CDR3 has 16 amino acids. Trimming removed 3 bases from V and 3 bases from J, with 17 bases in between. Germline V lookup: CDR1 LGHDT, CDR2 YNNKEL (reference sequence). The CDR3 DNA follows: TGTGCCAGCAGCCATGGTGCGCGGGGGCCAGAAGAGACCCAGTACTTC. Protein: CASSHGARGPEETQYF.

This clonotype was observed once. The V call is TRBV28, the J call TRBJ2-2, with D perhaps TRBD2 (6 bases). Germline V CDR1 and CDR2: MDHEN, SYDVKM. The CDR3 sequence is 20 residues long. V dropped 2 bases and J dropped 0 bases, with 22 bases sitting between them. CDR3 sequence: CASSLIPFPSVIANTGELFF. The DNA of the CDR3 is TGTGCCAGCAGTTTAATCCCCTTCCCTAGCGTTATCGCGAACACCGGGGAGCTGTTTTTT.

The chain is built from TRBV10-2 and TRBJ1-5, with TRBD1 matching 7 bases. The V gene's germline CDR1 is WSHSY and CDR2 SAAADI. This CDR3 has 15 amino acids. V trimming: 3 bases; J trimming: 0 bases; junction bases outside the gene matches: 2. The DNA for the CDR3 is TGCGCCAGCAGTGATGGGACAGTTAGCAATCAGCCCCAGCATTTT. The encoded protein is CASSDGTVSNQPQHF.

V is TRBV5-4 and J is TRBJ1-1; a weak D match, TRBD1 (6 bases). Germline V gene sequence: CDR1 SGHNT, CDR2 YYREEE (reference sequence). V lost 4 bases and J lost 4, with 14 bases in between. The CDR3 totals 14 residues. CDR3 nucleotides: TGTGCCAGCAGCCCCCCCCAGGGGAGCACTGAAGCTTTCTTT. Residues: CASSPPQGSTEAFF.

The genes are TRBV6-5 and TRBJ1-1, with a possible D match to TRBD1 (5 bases). The V and J ends lost 0 bases and 5 bases respectively, with 13 bases between them. There are 15 residues in the CDR3. CDR1 is MNHEY, CDR2 SVGAGI, per germline. CDR3 bases: TGTGCCAGCAGTTACTCTTTGCCAGGGCGAACTGAAGCTTTCTTT. Translated: CASSYSLPGRTEAFF.

The CDR3 coding sequence is TGTGCCAGCAGCCAAGCACACACAGGGTCAGATGGCTACACCTTC. Translated, it gives CASSQAHTGSDGYTF. The rearrangement joins TRBV3-1 to TRBJ1-2; D is possibly TRBD1 (6 bases). There are 15 residues in the CDR3. Trimming left V 1 base short and J 6 bases short, with 15 bases between. CDR1 and CDR2 (germline): LGHDT, YNNKEL (reference sequence).

V usage is TRBV5-1 and J usage is TRBJ1-1, with 7 bases identical to TRBD1. Germline CDR1 SGHRS, CDR2 YFSETQ. The CDR3 consists of 15 residues. The junction had 3 bases not matched to a gene; V was cut back by 1 base and J by 0 bases. CDR3 loop: CASSLLQGMNTEAFF. CDR3 coding DNA: TGCGCCAGCAGCTTGTTACAGGGGATGAACACTGAAGCTTTCTTT.

V and J are TRBV4-1 and TRBJ2-7, with D maybe TRBD2 (6 bases). V dropped 1 base and J dropped 5 bases, with 18 bases sitting between them. The CDR3 runs to 16 residues. Germline V gene data show CDR1 as MGHRA and CDR2 as YSYEKL. CDR3 sequence (DNA): TGCGCCAGCAGCCAAGTGATAGGAGGGCGTAAGGACGAGCAGTACTTC. This translates into CASSQVIGGRKDEQYF.

The chain combines TRBV20-1 with TRBJ2-1, with unresolved D. CDR3 length: 11 residues. Germline V gives CDR1 DFQATT, CDR2 SNEGSKA (reference sequence). Trimming removed 6 bases at V and 9 bases at J, with 12 bases between. CDR3 in amino acids: CSAGERFEQFF. The CDR3, as DNA: TGCAGTGCCGGCGAGAGGTTTGAGCAGTTCTTC.

The genes are TRBV12-3 or TRBV12-4 and TRBJ2-3; 7 bases agree with TRBD1. CDR3 length equals 15 residues. V trimming: 1 base; J trimming: 4 bases; junction bases outside the gene matches: 5. The DNA for the CDR3 is TGTGCCAGCAGTTTAGAGGGGGCAGCGGCAGATACGCAGTATTTT. Translating gives CASSLEGAAADTQYF.